This T cell receptor beta chain derives from a study of T cells in Graves' hyperthyroidism and ophthalmopathy. This clonotype was seen a few times. Unmatched junction bases numbered 5, after V lost 4 bases and J lost 3 bases. Germline CDR1 is MNHNS and CDR2 is SASEGT. The CDR3 runs 14 residues. Amplified TCR beta CDR3 regions came from RNA transcripts. The HTBI primer set was used in a first-round RT-PCR of the TCR CDR3. Via MiXCR, TCRdb re-called the multiplex PCR reads, giving one row per CDR3 protein. The profile shows over 150,000 distinct CDR3 sequences, over 15% of them singletons. The sequenced material came from blood. The V gene is TRBV6-1, the J gene TRBJ2-5, with 7 bases lining up with TRBD1. The sequence was obtained from a woman aged 50 to 60 with Graves' hyperthyroidism. This CDR3 reads CASSAGTAKETQYF. The CDR3 DNA sequence: TGTGCCAGCAGTGCCGGGACAGCGAAAGAGACCCAGTACTTC.